The 8 T cell receptor beta chains reported below all come from one sample, sequenced in a study of T cell responses to AZD1222 COVID-19 vaccine. The repertoire was sequenced with immunoSEQ multiplex PCR; TCRdb's copy has only in-frame clones and lacks some. The table has around 99,000 clones, around 93% seen once. The material sequenced was peripheral blood, taken 28 days after the second AZD1222 dose. These receptors originate from an adult who received the AZD1222 COVID-19 vaccine.

The genes are TRBV6-5 and TRBJ1-1, with D maybe TRBD1 (6 bases). The CDR3 length is 13 residues. The germline V gene encodes CDR1 MNHEY and CDR2 SVGAGI. V gave up 7 bases and J gave up 1 base, with 10 bases separating them. CDR3 in amino acids: CASMTGANTEAFF. The CDR3 DNA sequence: TGTGCCAGCATGACAGGAGCGAACACTGAAGCTTTCTTT.

The V call is TRBV18, the J call TRBJ1-6, with D unresolved. Germline V lookup: CDR1 KGHSH, CDR2 LQKENI. CDR3 size: 16 residues. V gave up 0 bases and J gave up 4 bases, with 10 bases separating them. The CDR3 DNA reads TGTGCCAGCTCACCACCGACCAGCGATTATAATTCACCCCTCCACTTT. Protein sequence: CASSPPTSDYNSPLHF.

In its sample, this clone was seen once. The chain is built from TRBV6-1 and TRBJ1-2, with D maybe TRBD1 (5 bases). The CDR3 is 15 residues long. Per the germline V gene, CDR1 is MNHNS and CDR2 is SASEGT. V lost 1 base and J 2 bases, leaving 11 bases between the germline ends. The CDR3 spells CASSEEPGMNYGYTF. The CDR3 coding sequence is TGTGCCAGCAGTGAAGAACCAGGGATGAACTATGGCTACACCTTC.

Comment on this clone: Other nucleotide sequences in the sample specify the same CDR3. The CDR3 sequence is CASSPQGSNEKLFF. CDR3 coding DNA: TGCGCCAGCAGCCCCCAAGGATCTAATGAAAAACTGTTTTTT. The chain couples TRBV4-1 to TRBJ1-4; D is uncertain. Germline V lookup: CDR1 MGHRA, CDR2 YSYEKL. The CDR3 sequence is 14 residues long. Trimming took 4 bases from V and 3 from J, leaving 9 bases between them.

The chain joins TRBV19 to TRBJ2-6; 9 bases line up with TRBD1. In germline, CDR1 is LNHDA, CDR2 SQIVND (reference sequence). Trimming cost V 4 bases and J 4 bases; bases outside gene matches: 17. This CDR3 is 20 amino acids long. The CDR3 sequence is CASSTPSSGQGLAGANVLTF. The CDR3 DNA follows: TGTGCCAGTAGTACGCCCAGCTCGGGACAGGGTCTAGCGGGGGCCAACGTCCTGACTTTC.

The rearrangement joins TRBV19 to TRBJ1-2; D not certain. This CDR3 has 15 amino acids. V lost 7 bases to trimming and J lost 5 bases, with 20 bases between them. CDR1 is LNHDA, CDR2 SQIVND, per germline (reference sequence). The CDR3: CASTQAAARPYGYTF. The CDR3 nucleotides are TGTGCCAGTACTCAGGCGGCGGCCAGACCATATGGCTACACCTTC.

The chain links TRBV25-1 to TRBJ1-2; the match to TRBD1 covers 7 bases. The trim removed 8 bases at V and 4 bases at J, leaving 4 bases unmatched. The germline V gene encodes CDR1 MGHDK and CDR2 SYGVNS. The CDR3 length is 12 residues. CDR3 protein: CASWDSSYGYTF. The CDR3 DNA reads as TGTGCCAGCTGGGACAGCTCCTATGGCTACACCTTC.

V is TRBV24-1 and J is TRBJ2-3; D might be TRBD2 (6 bases). V was trimmed by 3 bases and J by 2 bases, leaving 11 bases between them. Looked up from germline, CDR1 is KGHDR and CDR2 is SFDVKD. The CDR3 is 15 residues long. The CDR3 DNA is TGTGCCACCAGTGATGGGGGGAGGCCCACAGATACGCAGTATTTT. Amino acid sequence: CATSDGGRPTDTQYF.